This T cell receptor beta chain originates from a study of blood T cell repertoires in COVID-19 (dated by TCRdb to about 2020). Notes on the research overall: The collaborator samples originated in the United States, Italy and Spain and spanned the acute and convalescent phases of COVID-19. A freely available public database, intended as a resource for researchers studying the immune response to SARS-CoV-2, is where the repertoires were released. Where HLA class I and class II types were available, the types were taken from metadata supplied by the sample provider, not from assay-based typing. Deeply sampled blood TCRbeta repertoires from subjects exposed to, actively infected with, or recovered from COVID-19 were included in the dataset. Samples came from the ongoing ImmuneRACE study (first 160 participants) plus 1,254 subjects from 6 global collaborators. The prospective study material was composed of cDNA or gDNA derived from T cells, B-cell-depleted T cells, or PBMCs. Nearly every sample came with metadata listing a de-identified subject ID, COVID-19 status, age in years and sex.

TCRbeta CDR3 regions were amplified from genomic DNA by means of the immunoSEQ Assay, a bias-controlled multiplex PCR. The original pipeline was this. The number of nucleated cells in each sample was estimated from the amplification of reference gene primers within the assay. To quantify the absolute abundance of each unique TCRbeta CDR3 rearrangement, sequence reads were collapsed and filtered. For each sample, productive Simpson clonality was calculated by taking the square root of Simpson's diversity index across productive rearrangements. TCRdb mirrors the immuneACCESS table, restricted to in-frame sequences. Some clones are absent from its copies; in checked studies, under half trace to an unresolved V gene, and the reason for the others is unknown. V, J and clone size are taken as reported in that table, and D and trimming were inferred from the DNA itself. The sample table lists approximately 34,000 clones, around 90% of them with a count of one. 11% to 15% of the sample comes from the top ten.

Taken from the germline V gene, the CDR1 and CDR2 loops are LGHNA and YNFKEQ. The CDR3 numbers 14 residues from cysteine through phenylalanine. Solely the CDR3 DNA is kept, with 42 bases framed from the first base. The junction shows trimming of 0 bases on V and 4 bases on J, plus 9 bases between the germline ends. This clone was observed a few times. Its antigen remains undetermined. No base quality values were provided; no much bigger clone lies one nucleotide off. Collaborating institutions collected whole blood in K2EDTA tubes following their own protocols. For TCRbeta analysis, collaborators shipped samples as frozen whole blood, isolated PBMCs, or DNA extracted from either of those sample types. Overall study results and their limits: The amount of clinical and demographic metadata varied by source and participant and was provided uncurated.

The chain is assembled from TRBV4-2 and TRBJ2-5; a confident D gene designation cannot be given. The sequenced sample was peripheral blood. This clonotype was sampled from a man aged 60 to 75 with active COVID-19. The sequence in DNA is TGTGCCAGCAGCCAAGATATGCGGCGAGAGACCCAGTACTTC. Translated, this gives CASSQDMRRETQYF.